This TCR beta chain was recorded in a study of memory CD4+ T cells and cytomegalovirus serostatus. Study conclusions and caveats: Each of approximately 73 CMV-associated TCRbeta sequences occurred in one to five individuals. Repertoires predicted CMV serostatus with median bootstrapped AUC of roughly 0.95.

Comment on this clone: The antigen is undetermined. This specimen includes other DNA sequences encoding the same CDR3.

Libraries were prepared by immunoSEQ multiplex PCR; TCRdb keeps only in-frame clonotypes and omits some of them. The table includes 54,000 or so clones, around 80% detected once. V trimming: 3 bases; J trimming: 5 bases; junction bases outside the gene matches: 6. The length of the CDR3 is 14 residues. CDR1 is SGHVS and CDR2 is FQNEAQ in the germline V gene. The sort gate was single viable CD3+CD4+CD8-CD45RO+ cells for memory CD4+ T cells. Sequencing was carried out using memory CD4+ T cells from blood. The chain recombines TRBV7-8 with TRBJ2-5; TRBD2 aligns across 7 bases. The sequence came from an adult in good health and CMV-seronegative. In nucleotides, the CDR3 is TGTGCCAGCAGCTTGGGCGGGAGAGGGGAGACCCAGTACTTC. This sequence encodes CASSLGGRGETQYF. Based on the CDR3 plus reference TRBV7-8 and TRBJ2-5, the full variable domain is GAGVSQSPRYKVAKRGQDVALRCDPISGHVSLFWYQQALGQGPEFLTYFQNEAQLDKSGLPSDRFFAERPEGSVSTLKIQRTQQEDSAVYLCASSLGGRGETQYFGPGTRLLVL.